This T cell receptor beta chain stems from a study of spatial heterogeneity in lung cancer. General study points: In tumors, expanded intratumoral alpha and beta TCR counts tracked mutation counts. Of tumor T cells, an estimated coverage of 6.5% to 7% was reached for alpha chains and about 14% for beta chains.

Note on this clonotype: Its target is not known.

Time point in this sample: sample taken at primary tumor resection. The sequenced material consisted of unsorted whole RNA from tumor, nontumor lung or frozen PBMC. TCRdb reprocessed the 5' RACE reads with MiXCR, giving one entry per CDR3 protein. The sample consists of about 9,800 distinct CDR3 sequences, around half of them appearing once. Germline assignment: CDR1 SGHVS and CDR2 FQNEAQ. This CDR3 contains 17 residues. V was pared by 3 bases and J by 3 bases, with 10 bases of the junction left unmatched. The chain employs TRBV7-8 and TRBJ2-3; TRBD2 matches 9 bases. Material: lung tumor tissue, obtained at surgery. The sequence was obtained from a female donor with early-stage non-small cell lung cancer. CDR3 amino acids: CASSFKLLAGQTDTQYF. As DNA, the CDR3 is TGTGCCAGCAGCTTTAAGTTACTAGCGGGTCAAACAGATACGCAGTATTTT.